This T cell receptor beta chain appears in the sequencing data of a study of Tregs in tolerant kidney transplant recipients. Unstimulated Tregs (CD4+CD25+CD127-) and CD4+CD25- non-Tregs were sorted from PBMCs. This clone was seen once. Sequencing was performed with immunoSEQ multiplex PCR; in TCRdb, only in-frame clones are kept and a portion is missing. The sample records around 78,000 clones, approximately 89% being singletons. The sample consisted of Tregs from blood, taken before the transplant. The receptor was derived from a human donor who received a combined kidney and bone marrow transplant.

CDR3 bases: TGTGCCAGCTCCCTTGCGGGGAGCCAAGAGACCCAGTACTTC. As protein: CASSLAGSQETQYF. The chain carries TRBV18 and TRBJ2-5; the D gene is possibly TRBD2 (6 bases). V was shortened by 6 bases and J by 1 base, with 12 bases between the two germline ends. Germline assignment: CDR1 KGHSH and CDR2 LQKENI. The CDR3 has 14 residues.